This T cell receptor beta chain appears in the sequencing data of a study of early T cells in non-severe SARS-CoV-2 infection. On the study more broadly: Whole-blood bulk RNA, unsorted, was sequenced, and chains were unpaired.

Researchers attached unique molecular identifiers to individual cDNA molecules. TCRdb re-analysed the 5' RACE reads in MiXCR, keeping a single row per CDR3 protein. Counted here are more than 55,000 distinct CDR3 sequences, about 8.9% occurring once; the ten biggest clones make up 17%. Study observations and caveats: Missing private and CD4 specificities, VDJdb matching favored anti-spike CD8 responses.

This clonotype appeared a few times. Its cognate antigen is unknown. V dropped 0 bases and J dropped 3 bases, with 14 bases sitting between them. The CDR3 runs to 15 residues. Germline V gene lookup returns CDR1 SQVTM and CDR2 ANQGSEA. V is TRBV29-1 and J is TRBJ1-2; perhaps TRBD1 as D (6 bases). The source is an adult who was a healthcare worker with PCR-confirmed SARS-CoV-2 infection or an uninfected control (not recorded which). Sequencing was performed on whole blood. The CDR3 DNA follows: TGCAGCGTTGAAGATGGCGCAGGGGTCGACTATGGCTACACCTTC. Translating gives CSVEDGAGVDYGYTF.